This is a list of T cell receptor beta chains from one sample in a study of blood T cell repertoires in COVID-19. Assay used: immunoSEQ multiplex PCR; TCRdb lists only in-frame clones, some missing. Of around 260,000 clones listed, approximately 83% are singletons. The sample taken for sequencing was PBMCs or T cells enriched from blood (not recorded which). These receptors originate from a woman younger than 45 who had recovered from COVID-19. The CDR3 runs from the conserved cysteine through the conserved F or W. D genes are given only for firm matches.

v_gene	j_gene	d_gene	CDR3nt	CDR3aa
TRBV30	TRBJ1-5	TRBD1	TGTGCCTGGAGTGCGGGGACAGTTTTTGGGTCCCAGCATTTT	CAWSAGTVFGSQHF
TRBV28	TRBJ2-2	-	TGTGCCAGCAGTTTGCCCTTCCGACTCCCTGACACCGGGGAGCTGTTTTTT	CASSLPFRLPDTGELFF
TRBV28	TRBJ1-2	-	TGTGCCAGCAGCCCCCGCGGGAAGAACTATGGCTACACCTTC	CASSPRGKNYGYTF
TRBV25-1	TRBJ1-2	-	TGTGCCAGCAGACAGGTACATGGCTACACCTTC	CASRQVHGYTF
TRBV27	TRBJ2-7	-	TGTGCCAGCAGTCGGACAGTCTACGCCTACGAGCAGTACTTC	CASSRTVYAYEQYF
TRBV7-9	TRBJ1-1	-	TGTGCCAGCAGCCGAACTCGACAGAGGAACACTGAAGCTTTCTTT	CASSRTRQRNTEAFF
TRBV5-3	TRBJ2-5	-	TGTGCCAGAAGCCCCGGGCGGAGGGAGACCCAGTACTTC	CARSPGRRETQYF
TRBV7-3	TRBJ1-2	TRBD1	TGTGCCAGCAGCCCGACAGGGAAACGCTACACCTTC	CASSPTGKRYTF
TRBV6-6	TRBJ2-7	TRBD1	TGTGCCAGCAGTTTGCGGGACAGGGCGTTATACGAGCAGTACTTC	CASSLRDRALYEQYF
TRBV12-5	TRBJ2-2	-	TGTGCTAGTGGTTTTAGTGGCACCGGGGAGCTGTTTTTT	CASGFSGTGELFF
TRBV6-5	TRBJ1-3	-	TGTGCCAGCAGTCCAGGGTATCGGGACACCATATATTTT	CASSPGYRDTIYF